One and the same sample provided the 17 T cell receptor beta chains below, sequenced in a study of graft-versus-host responses after intestinal transplantation. Data came from immunoSEQ multiplex PCR; TCRdb stores just in-frame clones and leaves some out. The table records 100,000 to 120,000 clones, 90% to 95% of them present only once. For these TCRs, the target antigens are not known. This specimen was unstimulated CD8+ T cells sorted from spleen or lymph node cells, taken before intestinal transplant. The source is a human donor who received an intestinal transplant.

The CDR3 reads CASLAGGRNEQFF. For the CDR3, the DNA is TGTGCCAGCTTAGCGGGAGGTCGTAATGAGCAGTTCTTC. The chain is built from TRBV19 and TRBJ2-1; 10 bases map to TRBD2. Germline trimming cut 9 bases from V and 7 bases from J; bases unmatched to any gene: 6. Per germline, CDR1 LNHDA and CDR2 SQIVND (reference sequence). The CDR3 length is 13 residues.

The rearrangement uses TRBV27 and TRBJ2-7; 8 bases are a match to TRBD1. V was pared by 4 bases and J by 4 bases, with 6 bases of the junction left unmatched. This CDR3 comprises 14 residues. Germline V gene data show CDR1 as MNHEY and CDR2 as SMNVEV (reference sequence). In DNA form, the CDR3 reads TGTGCCAGCAGTTCCTGGACAGGGAGATACGAGCAGTACTTC. It encodes CASSSWTGRYEQYF.

This CDR3 reads CASSSRLAGNNEQFF. In DNA form, the CDR3 reads TGTGCCAGCAGTTCCCGACTAGCGGGAAACAATGAGCAGTTCTTC. V usage is TRBV28 and J usage is TRBJ2-1; 11 bases match TRBD2. The CDR3 has 15 amino acids. Germline CDR1 and CDR2: MDHEN and SYDVKM. V lost 4 bases to trimming and J lost 5 bases; unmatched junction nucleotides: 4.

This clone was found once. This chain links TRBV2 with TRBJ2-1, with TRBD2 matching 9 bases. V gave up 6 bases and J gave up 9 bases; unmatched junction bases: 15. This CDR3 spans 16 amino acids. Germline CDR1 SNHLY, CDR2 FYNNEI. This CDR3 reads CASREPGTSRYGEQFF. The DNA of the CDR3 is TGTGCCAGCAGAGAACCCGGGACTAGCCGGTACGGTGAGCAGTTCTTC.

The V and J genes are TRBV6-1 and TRBJ2-5; TRBD1 might be the D (5 bases). There are 13 residues in the CDR3. Germline assignment: CDR1 MNHNS and CDR2 SASEGT. V was pared by 8 bases and J by 1 base, with 11 bases between. CDR3 residues: CASSLDSQETQYF. The CDR3 bases are TGTGCCAGCTCCCTAGACAGCCAAGAGACCCAGTACTTC.

The V and J genes are TRBV7-6 and TRBJ1-1; tentative D call: TRBD1 (5 bases). In germline, CDR1 is SGHVS, CDR2 FNYEAQ. This CDR3 region has 14 residues. The V gene lost 0 bases and the J gene lost 1 base, with 6 bases spanning the gap. CDR3 residues: CASSLAGGNTEAFF. In DNA, the CDR3 is TGTGCCAGCAGCTTAGCGGGGGGGAACACTGAAGCTTTCTTT.

J is TRBJ2-1 and V is TRBV2; TRBD1 matches at 8 bases. The CDR3 totals 15 residues. The V and J ends lost 10 bases and 6 bases, in that order; junction bases with no gene match: 14. Germline V gives CDR1 SNHLY, CDR2 FYNNEI. CDR3 bases: TGTGCCACCGACCCAGGGGGCAGGGAGGCCAATGAGCAGTTCTTC. Its translation is CATDPGGREANEQFF.

The J gene is TRBJ2-1, the V gene TRBV5-1, with 7 bases aligning to TRBD1. With 3 bases clipped from V and 1 base from J, the junction kept 4 bases outside the gene matches. The CDR3 runs 15 residues. Per germline, CDR1 SGHRS and CDR2 YFSETQ. CDR3 DNA sequence: TGCGCCAGCAGCTCGTACAGGGGATCCTACAATGAGCAGTTCTTC. Its protein is CASSSYRGSYNEQFF. Looking up the rest from reference TRBV5-1 and TRBJ2-1 gives the full variable domain: KAGVTQTPRYLIKTRGQQVTLSCSPISGHRSVSWYQQTPGQGLQFLFEYFSETQRNKGNFPGRFSGRQFSNSRSEMNVSTLELGDSALYLCASSSYRGSYNEQFFGPGTRLTVL.

V gene TRBV7-3 combines with J gene TRBJ2-7, with 9 bases aligning to TRBD2. Germline trimming cut 2 bases from V and 2 bases from J; bases unmatched to any gene: 1. The CDR3 length is 14 residues. CDR1 and CDR2 (germline): SGHTA, FQGTGA. CDR3 bases: TGTGCCAGCAGCTTAGCGGGAGGGCCCTACGAGCAGTACTTC. Its protein is CASSLAGGPYEQYF.

The rearrangement joins TRBV9 to TRBJ2-3, with D hard to call. Trimming removed 0 bases at V and 4 bases at J, with 12 bases between. Germline V gene data show CDR1 as SGDLS and CDR2 as YYNGEE. This CDR3 contains 15 residues. CDR3 coding DNA: TGTGCCAGCAGCGTAGAAGGCAACCCCGCAGATACGCAGTATTTT. Translating gives CASSVEGNPADTQYF.

The chain has TRBV11-2 and TRBJ2-3; D is possibly TRBD2 (6 bases). The germline V gene encodes CDR1 SGHAT and CDR2 FQNNGV. V was shortened by 1 base and J by 4 bases, with 9 bases between the two germline ends. CDR3 length equals 14 residues. CDR3: CASSLVGGADTQYF. CDR3 DNA: TGTGCCAGCAGCTTAGTTGGCGGGGCAGATACGCAGTATTTT.

Worth noting for this clone: This specimen includes other DNA sequences encoding the same CDR3. V gene TRBV7-9 combines with J gene TRBJ2-7, with no clear D. The CDR3 has 15 amino acids. The V and J ends lost 5 bases and 0 bases respectively, with 14 bases between them. CDR1 is SEHNR, CDR2 FQNEAQ, per germline (reference sequence). The CDR3 region is CASSPPDGNSYEQYF. CDR3 DNA sequence: TGTGCCAGCAGCCCCCCGGACGGCAACTCCTACGAGCAGTACTTC.

The rearrangement uses TRBV28 and TRBJ2-7, with D possibly matching TRBD1 (5 bases). Germline V lookup: CDR1 MDHEN, CDR2 SYDVKM. The CDR3 has 12 amino acids. V was trimmed by 6 bases and J by 5 bases, leaving 11 bases between them. CDR3 residues: CASRFRGNEQYF. DNA for the CDR3: TGTGCCAGCAGGTTTAGGGGTAACGAGCAGTACTTC. Full variable domain (rest looked up from reference TRBV28 and TRBJ2-7): DVKVTQSSRYLVKRTGEKVFLECVQDMDHENMFWYRQDPGLGLRLIYFSYDVKMKEKGDIPEGYSVSREKKERFSLILESASTNQTSMYLCASRFRGNEQYFGPGTRLTVT.

As regards this clone: One end of the junction does not line up with germline, which may come from a read error. V gene TRBV12-5 combines with J gene TRBJ1-1, with D uncertain. The CDR3 has 8 amino acids. Per the germline V gene, CDR1 is LGHNT and CDR2 is FRNRAP. The CDR3 region is CASGLLLF. For the CDR3, the DNA is TGTGCTAGTGGTTTGCTCCTTTTT.

The count of this clone is one. Other nucleotide sequences from this sample produce the same CDR3. The chain carries TRBV5-1 and TRBJ2-3; 7 bases agree with TRBD1. Germline CDR1 is SGHRS and CDR2 is YFSETQ. After removal of 4 bases from V and 0 bases from J, the junction contained 5 bases not matched to a gene. The CDR3 has 15 residues. Here the CDR3 reads CASSPGTASTDTQYF. DNA for the CDR3: TGCGCCAGCAGCCCAGGGACAGCTAGCACAGATACGCAGTATTTT. The variable domain in full, with the rest retrieved from reference TRBV5-1 and TRBJ2-3, is KAGVTQTPRYLIKTRGQQVTLSCSPISGHRSVSWYQQTPGQGLQFLFEYFSETQRNKGNFPGRFSGRQFSNSRSEMNVSTLELGDSALYLCASSPGTASTDTQYFGPGTRLTVL.

The rearrangement links TRBV6-5 to TRBJ2-7; 7 bases agree with TRBD2. Germline-derived CDR1 and CDR2 are MNHEY and SVGAGI. This CDR3 has 15 residues. With V trimmed by 5 bases and J by 3 bases, 10 bases remained unmatched. The CDR3 nucleotides read TGTGCCAGCAGTGCTGGAGCGGGGCCAGTCTACGAGCAGTACTTC. Protein sequence: CASSAGAGPVYEQYF.

With respect to this clone: The sample holds other DNA sequences that translate to the same CDR3. V is TRBV27 and J is TRBJ2-2; no reliable D call. The CDR3 contains 13 residues. Germline loops: CDR1 MNHEY, CDR2 SMNVEV (reference sequence). V lost 3 bases and J lost 3, with 5 bases in between. CDR3 loop: CASSFKDTGELFF. The CDR3 DNA sequence: TGTGCCAGCAGTTTCAAGGACACCGGGGAGCTGTTTTTT.